This T cell receptor beta chain was identified in a study of T cells after yellow fever vaccination. Study-wide background: In the case of low-cell-number fractions, SMART-Seq v4 Ultra Low Input was used for preparation.

In the case of this clonotype: Its target is not known.

Findings and caveats of the study: Boosting was followed by the reappearance of most primary-vaccination clones (around 95% CD4, about 89% CD8).

The TCR cDNA carried a universal primer site and UMIs from 5'RACE template switching. TCRdb processed the 5' RACE reads anew with MiXCR; each CDR3 protein has one entry. Altogether around 590,000 distinct CDR3 sequences are present, about 12% being singletons, with the ten largest covering 15%. The CDR3 runs to 16 residues. CDR1 is KGHSH and CDR2 is LQKENI in the germline V gene. J was trimmed by 0 bases and V by 3 bases; bases with no gene match: 4. The input for sequencing was PBMCs, taken on the day of the yellow fever booster vaccination. The chain combines TRBV18 with TRBJ2-3; TRBD2 matches at 9 bases. This TCR was recovered from a man aged 30 to 39 who received the YFV17D yellow fever vaccine. The DNA for the CDR3 is TGTGCCAGCTCACCGGTAGCGGGAGCTAGCACAGATACGCAGTATTTT. Translating it yields CASSPVAGASTDTQYF.